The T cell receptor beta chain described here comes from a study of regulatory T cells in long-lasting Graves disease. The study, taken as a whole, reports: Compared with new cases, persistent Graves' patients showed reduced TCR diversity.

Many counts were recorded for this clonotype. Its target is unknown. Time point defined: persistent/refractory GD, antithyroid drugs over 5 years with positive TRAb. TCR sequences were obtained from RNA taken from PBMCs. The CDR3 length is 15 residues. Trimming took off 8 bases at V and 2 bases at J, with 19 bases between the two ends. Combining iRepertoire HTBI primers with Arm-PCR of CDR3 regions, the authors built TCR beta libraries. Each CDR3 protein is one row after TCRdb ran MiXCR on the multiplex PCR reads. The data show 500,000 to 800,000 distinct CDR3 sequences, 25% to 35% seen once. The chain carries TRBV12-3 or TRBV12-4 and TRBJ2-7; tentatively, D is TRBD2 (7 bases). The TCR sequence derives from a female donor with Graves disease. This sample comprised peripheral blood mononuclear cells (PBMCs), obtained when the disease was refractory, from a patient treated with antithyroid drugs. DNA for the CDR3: TGTGCCAGCGATTCCGAAGGGGGGAGGGCCTACGAGCAGTACTTC. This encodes CASDSEGGRAYEQYF.